The 20 T cell receptor beta chains reported below all come from one sample, sequenced in a study of T cells in women clearing cervical HPV infection. Measured with immunoSEQ multiplex PCR; TCRdb has only the in-frame clones, and not every one. This sample's clone table lists more than 20,000 clones. The specimen was blood buffy coat. These receptor sequences come from a woman between 18 and 70 years old with a cervical HPV16 infection that either progressed to CIN3+ or cleared (not recorded which).

About this clone itself: With the read ending 3 residues before the CDR3 end, the germline J gene is used to fill in that end. The chain employs TRBV30 and TRBJ2-1; 8 nucleotides match TRBD1. Trimming removed 4 bases from V and 9 bases from J; junction bases left unmatched: 8. In germline, CDR1 is GTSNPN, CDR2 SVGIG (reference sequence). This CDR3 comprises 13 residues. Here the CDR3 reads CAWTPGQVLEQFF. The DNA read from the CDR3 is TGTGCCTGGACCCCGGGACAGGTACTTGAG. Variable domain in full (rest from reference TRBV30 and TRBJ2-1): SQTIHQWPATLVQPVGSPLSLECTVEGTSNPNLYWYRQAAGRGLQLLFYSVGIGQISSEVPQNLSASRPQDRQFILSSKKLLLSDSGFYLCAWTPGQVLEQFFGPGTRLTVL.

Worth noting for this clone: The read stops 3 residues short of the end of the CDR3; the missing end is completed from the germline J gene. V gene TRBV20-1 combines with J gene TRBJ1-3; no firm D call. The germline V and J ends were trimmed by 6 bases and 0 bases, with 9 bases remaining between them. From germline, CDR1 is DFQATT and CDR2 SNEGSKA (reference sequence). The CDR3 has 13 residues. The CDR3 bases that were read are TGCAGTGCCACTGACAACTCTGGAAACACC. This sequence encodes CSATDNSGNT. The full-length CDR3 reads as CSATDNSGNTIYF.

About this clone itself: The CDR3 end is not reached by the read, which stops 3 residues before it; the germline J gene fills it in. The V and J genes are TRBV9 and TRBJ2-2; 9 positions agree with TRBD2. Trimming removed 2 bases from V and 1 base from J; junction bases left unmatched: 0. The CDR3 is 15 amino acids. Germline values: CDR1 SGDLS, CDR2 YYNGEE. CDR3 amino acids: CASSVSGGNTGELFF. The part of the CDR3 DNA that was read is TGTGCCAGCAGCGTTAGCGGGGGGAACACCGGGGAG.

About this clone: Sequencing ends 3 residues short of the CDR3 end; the germline J gene provides the rest. This rearrangement joins TRBV15 to TRBJ2-2; a possible D gene is TRBD1 (6 bases). Trimming removed 1 base at V and 1 base at J, with 7 bases between. This CDR3 is built from 15 residues. Per germline, CDR1 LNHNV and CDR2 YYDKDF (reference sequence). CDR3: CATSRAQGNTGELFF. The part of the CDR3 DNA that was read is TGTGCCACCAGCAGAGCACAGGGGAACACCGGGGAG.

Regarding this clone: The CDR3 end lies 3 residues beyond the end of the read and is filled in from the germline J gene. The V and J genes are TRBV5-1 and TRBJ1-2; D call uncertain. The CDR3 is 14 amino acids. V was clipped by 0 bases and J by 0 bases, with 6 bases between them. Per the germline V gene, CDR1 is SGHRS and CDR2 is YFSETQ. The covered CDR3 bases are TGCGCCAGCAGCTTGGTGCAGTCTAACTATGGC. Its protein product is CASSLVQSNYG. The CDR3 reads in full as CASSLVQSNYGYTF.

The CDR3 sequence: CASSRTADSPLHF. The sequenced part of the CDR3 DNA is TGCGCCAGCAGCCGAACTGCTGATTCACCC. This chain connects TRBV5-1 to TRBJ1-6; no firm D call. The CDR3 end is not reached by the read, which stops 3 residues before it; the germline J gene fills it in. Germline CDR1 SGHRS, CDR2 YFSETQ. V gave up 4 bases and J gave up 8 bases, with 10 bases separating them. The CDR3 totals 13 residues.

On this clone: Read data end 3 residues before the CDR3 end; the end is taken from the germline J gene. The rearrangement links TRBV7-2 to TRBJ2-2, with D possibly TRBD2 on 5 matching bases. Germline V gene data show CDR1 as SGHTA and CDR2 as FQGNSA. V shed 6 bases and J shed 1 base, with 9 bases lying between them. The CDR3 is 14 amino acids. The CDR3 loop is CASRRTWNTGELFF. The sequenced part of the CDR3 DNA is TGTGCCAGCAGGAGGACTTGGAACACCGGGGAG.

Concerning this clone: Coverage ceases 3 residues before the CDR3 finishes, and the germline J gene fills in the end. The chain is built from TRBV28 and TRBJ2-3, with 12 bases identical to TRBD2. V shed 5 bases and J 4 bases; nucleotides not matched to a gene: 10. Germline loops: CDR1 MDHEN, CDR2 SYDVKM. The CDR3 runs 17 residues. Here the CDR3 reads CASSAETTSGSSDTQYF. The sequenced part of the CDR3 DNA is TGTGCCAGCAGTGCGGAAACGACTAGCGGGAGCTCAGATACG.

CDR3 bases read: TGTGCCAGCAGTGACTCGATAACTAGCGGGAGCAATGAG. Translation: CASSDSITSGSNE. The entire CDR3 protein reads CASSDSITSGSNEQFF. This chain joins TRBV6-4 and TRBJ2-1; TRBD2 matches at 11 bases. The read falls 3 residues short of the CDR3 end, and the missing part is taken from the germline J gene. Per germline, CDR1 MRHNA and CDR2 SNTAGT. With V trimmed by 0 bases and J by 6 bases, 4 bases remained unmatched. CDR3 length: 16 residues.

CDR3 loop: CASSPETGTVYGYTF. The part of the CDR3 DNA that was read is TGTGCCAGCTCACCCGAAACAGGTACCGTCTATGGC. This chain uses TRBV18 with TRBJ1-2, with D perhaps TRBD1 (5 bases). The read terminates 3 residues before the CDR3 end, so the remaining end is supplied by the germline J gene. The CDR3 length is 15 residues. Looked up from germline, CDR1 is KGHSH and CDR2 is LQKENI. V shed 3 bases and J shed 4 bases, with 15 bases lying between them.

Concerning this clone itself: The observed sequence ends 3 residues before the CDR3 terminus, with the missing tail filled in from the germline J gene. The genes are TRBV7-7 and TRBJ2-2, with TRBD1 matching 9 bases. This CDR3 is 15 amino acids long. In germline, CDR1 is SSHAT, CDR2 FNYEAQ (reference sequence). The CDR3 spells CASSSGTGSYEKLFF. The CDR3 DNA, read in part, is TGTGCCAGCAGCTCCGGGACAGGGTCGTATGAAAAG.

Of note for this clone: The observed sequence ends 3 residues before the CDR3 terminus, with the missing tail filled in from the germline J gene. The chain combines TRBV29-1 with TRBJ1-4, with 7 bases lining up with TRBD1. Germline V lookup: CDR1 SQVTM, CDR2 ANQGSEA. The CDR3 runs 13 residues. The trim removed 8 bases at V and 5 bases at J, leaving 8 bases unmatched. CDR3 amino acids: CSCPGQTNEKLFF. CDR3 DNA (partial): TGCAGCTGTCCGGGACAGACGAATGAAAAA.

As for this clone: The read finishes 3 residues shy of the CDR3 end, and the germline J gene is used to complete it. The J gene is TRBJ2-5, the V gene TRBV12-3 or TRBV12-4, with D possibly being TRBD1 (6 bases). The CDR3 consists of 18 residues. Trimming removed 4 bases from V and 0 bases from J, with 21 bases in between. The DNA read from the CDR3 is TGTGCCAGCAGTTCTAGGGGCCTAGGACAGACGTACCAAGAGACC. This encodes CASSSRGLGQTYQET. The full CDR3 sequence reads CASSSRGLGQTYQETQYF.

As regards this clone: The read comes to an end 3 residues before the CDR3 does, leaving the germline J gene to fill in the end. This rearrangement joins TRBV14 to TRBJ2-2; the D gene is possibly TRBD1 (5 bases). Trimming removed 1 base at V and 5 bases at J, with 20 bases between. The CDR3 runs to 18 residues. From germline, CDR1 is SGHDN and CDR2 FVKESK. The CDR3 bases that were read are TGTGCCAGCAGCCAAGGATCAGGGCCATGGTCGAGGACCGGGGAG. It yields the protein CASSQGSGPWSRTGE. The CDR3 in its entirety is CASSQGSGPWSRTGELFF.

With respect to this clone: The sequence runs out 3 residues before the end of the CDR3; the remainder is reconstructed from the germline J gene. The V gene is TRBV7-9, the J gene TRBJ2-3, with D possibly being TRBD1 (6 bases). The CDR3 runs to 14 residues. The V gene's germline CDR1 is SEHNR and CDR2 FQNEAQ (reference sequence). This CDR3 reads CASSSTGRNQPQYF. The covered CDR3 bases are TGTGCCAGCAGCTCCACAGGGCGCAATCAGCCG.

To note about this clone: The read halts 3 residues ahead of the CDR3 end, with the missing end drawn from the germline J gene. V and J are TRBV18 and TRBJ1-1; no clear D. CDR3 length equals 13 residues. The germline gives CDR1 KGHSH, CDR2 LQKENI. The sequenced part of the CDR3 DNA is TGTGCCAGCTCACCACCTTCACTGCCGAAA. This encodes CASSPPSLPK. The CDR3, in full, reads CASSPPSLPKAFF.

Concerning this clone: The CDR3 extends 3 residues past the end of the read, so its final part is completed from the germline J gene. V usage is TRBV2 and J usage is TRBJ2-1, with 10 nucleotides matching TRBD1. The junction had 5 bases not matched to a gene; V was cut back by 6 bases and J by 3 bases. Germline lookup yields CDR1 SNHLY and CDR2 FYNNEI. The CDR3 totals 15 residues. CDR3 region: CASRGRDRGYNEQFF. CDR3 DNA (partial): TGTGCCAGCAGGGGCCGGGACAGGGGCTACAATGAG.

The CDR3 here is CASSLALGPPNYEQYF. Partial CDR3 DNA: TGCGCCAGCAGCTTGGCTCTCGGTCCTCCTAACTACGAG. The chain is built from TRBV5-1 and TRBJ2-7; D is ambiguous. The read gets to within 3 residues of the CDR3 end, and the germline J gene fills in the rest. The germline gives CDR1 SGHRS, CDR2 YFSETQ. V lost 0 bases and J 3 bases, leaving 16 bases between the germline ends. CDR3 length: 16 amino acids.

As to this clone: The sequence runs out 3 residues before the end of the CDR3; the remainder is reconstructed from the germline J gene. The chain recombines TRBV5-6 with TRBJ1-1; no firm D call. The V gene lost 4 bases and the J gene lost 5 bases, with 18 bases spanning the gap. Germline V lookup: CDR1 SGHDT, CDR2 YYEEEE. The CDR3 is made up of 15 amino acids. CDR3 sequence: CASSPLSADGTEAFF. The part of the CDR3 DNA that was read is TGTGCCAGCAGCCCCCTCTCCGCGGATGGGACTGAA.

Regarding this clone: The CDR3 end is not reached by the read, which stops 3 residues before it; the germline J gene fills it in. The chain uses TRBV7-2 and TRBJ2-7; no firm D call. The germline gives CDR1 SGHTA, CDR2 FQGNSA. V lost 5 bases and J lost 2, with 7 bases in between. CDR3 size: 12 residues. CDR3 in amino acids: CASSLDTYEQYF. The CDR3 bases that were read are TGTGCCAGCAGCCTAGATACCTACGAG.